This T cell receptor beta chain was recovered during a study of control samples from healthy donors and cancer patients. Generated by immunoSEQ multiplex PCR, the TCRdb table keeps only in-frame clones and is missing some. The sample consists of some 150,000 clones, around 94% of them appearing once. Sequences were obtained from PBMCs. The TCR comes from a man in his sixties with colorectal cancer.

As DNA, the CDR3 is TGTGCCAGCAGTCCTGGACAGTTCTACGAGCAGTACTTC. Translating it yields CASSPGQFYEQYF. The gene calls are TRBV27 and TRBJ2-7; TRBD1 might be the D (6 bases). Germline V gene data show CDR1 as MNHEY and CDR2 as SMNVEV (reference sequence). Between the trimmed V and J ends, which lost 5 bases and 3 bases, there was a span of 11 bases. The CDR3 length is 13 residues.